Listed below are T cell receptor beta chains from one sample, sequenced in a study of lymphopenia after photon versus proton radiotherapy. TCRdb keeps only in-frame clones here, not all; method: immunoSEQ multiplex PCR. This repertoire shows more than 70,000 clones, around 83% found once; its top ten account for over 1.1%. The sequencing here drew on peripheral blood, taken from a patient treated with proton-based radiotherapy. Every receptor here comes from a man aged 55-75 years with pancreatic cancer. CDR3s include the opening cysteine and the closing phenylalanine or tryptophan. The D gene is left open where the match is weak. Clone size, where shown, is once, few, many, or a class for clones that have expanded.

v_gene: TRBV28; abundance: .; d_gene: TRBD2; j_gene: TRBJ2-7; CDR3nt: TGTGCCAGCAGTAGTATGGATGGGGGACTAGCGGACTACGAGCAGTACTTC; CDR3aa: CASSSMDGGLADYEQYF
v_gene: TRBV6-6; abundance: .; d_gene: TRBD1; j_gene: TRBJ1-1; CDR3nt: TGTGCCAGCAGTCCCAACAGGGGGCGAGGGAACACTGAAGCTTTCTTT; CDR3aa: CASSPNRGRGNTEAFF
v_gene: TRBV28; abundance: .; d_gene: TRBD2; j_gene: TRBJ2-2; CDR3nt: TGTGCCAGCAGTTTAGGGTGGCTAGCGGCCATCTACGCGAACACCGGGGAGCTGTTTTTT; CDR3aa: CASSLGWLAAIYANTGELFF
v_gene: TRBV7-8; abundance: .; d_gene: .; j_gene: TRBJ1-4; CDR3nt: TGTGCCAGCAGCTCCCCGGGGGTCCCACTAACTAATGAAAAACTGTTTTTT; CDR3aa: CASSSPGVPLTNEKLFF
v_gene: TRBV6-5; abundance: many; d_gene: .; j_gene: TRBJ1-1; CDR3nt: TGTGCCAGCAGTTACTCGGGGACCCAAGCTTTCTTT; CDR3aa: CASSYSGTQAFF
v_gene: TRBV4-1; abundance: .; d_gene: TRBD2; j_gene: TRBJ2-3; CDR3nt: TGCGCCAGCAGCCAGTCGGGACTAGCGGGAGGAGGCACAGATACGCAGTATTTT; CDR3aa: CASSQSGLAGGGTDTQYF
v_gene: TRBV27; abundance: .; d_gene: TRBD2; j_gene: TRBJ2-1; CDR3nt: TGTGCCAGCAGTCCGGGACTAGCGGGAGGGTATGGTGAGCAGTTCTTC; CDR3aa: CASSPGLAGGYGEQFF
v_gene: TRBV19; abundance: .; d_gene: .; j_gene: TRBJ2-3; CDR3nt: TGTGCCAGTAGTGATGAGGACGCTGCTTTTGGCACAGATACGCAGTATTTT; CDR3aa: CASSDEDAAFGTDTQYF
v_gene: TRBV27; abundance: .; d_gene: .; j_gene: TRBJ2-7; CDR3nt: TGTGCCAGCAGAGACCCAGCGGGTCGCACCTACGAGCAGTACTTC; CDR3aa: CASRDPAGRTYEQYF
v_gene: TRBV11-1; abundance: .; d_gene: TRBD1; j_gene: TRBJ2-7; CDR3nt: TGTGCCAGCAGCCGTTCGACAGGGGGCGACGAGCAGTACTTC; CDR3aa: CASSRSTGGDEQYF
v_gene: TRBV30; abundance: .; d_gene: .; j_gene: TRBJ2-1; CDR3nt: TGTGCCTGGACAGGGGTTGTGGACAATGAGCAGTTCTTC; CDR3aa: CAWTGVVDNEQFF
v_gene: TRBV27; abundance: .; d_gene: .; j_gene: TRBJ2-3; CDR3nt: TGTGCCAGCAGTCTGAGAGGCCTTAGCACAGATACGCAGTATTTT; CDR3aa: CASSLRGLSTDTQYF
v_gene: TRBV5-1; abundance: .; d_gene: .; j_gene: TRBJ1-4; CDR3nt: TGCGCCAGCAGCAGGGGCCGGGGGGAAAAACTGTTTTTT; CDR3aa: CASSRGRGEKLFF
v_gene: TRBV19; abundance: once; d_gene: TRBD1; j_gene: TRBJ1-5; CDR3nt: TGTGCCAGCCGCGACAGGGGAGGGATATATGGCAATCAGCCCCAGCATTTT; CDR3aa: CASRDRGGIYGNQPQHF
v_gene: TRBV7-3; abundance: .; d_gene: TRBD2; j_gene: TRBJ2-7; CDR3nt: TGTGCCAGCAGCTCCTCTGGACTAGCTCTCGAGCAGTACTTC; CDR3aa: CASSSSGLALEQYF
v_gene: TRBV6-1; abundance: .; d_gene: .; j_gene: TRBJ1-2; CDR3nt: TGTGCCAGCAACTACGGACAGAGTCCTAACTATGGCTACACCTTC; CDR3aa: CASNYGQSPNYGYTF
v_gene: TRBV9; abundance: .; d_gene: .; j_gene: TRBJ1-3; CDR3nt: TGTGCCAGCAGCGTAGCTACGGGGGCTGGAAACACCATATATTTT; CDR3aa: CASSVATGAGNTIYF
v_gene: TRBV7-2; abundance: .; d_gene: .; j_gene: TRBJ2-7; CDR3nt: TGTGCCAGCAGCAGAAGCGGACACTACGAGCAGTACTTC; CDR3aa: CASSRSGHYEQYF
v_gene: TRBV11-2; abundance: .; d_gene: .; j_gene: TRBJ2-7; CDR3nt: TGTGCCAGCAGCTTAGATGACCGGGGTTCCTACGAGCAGTACTTC; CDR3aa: CASSLDDRGSYEQYF
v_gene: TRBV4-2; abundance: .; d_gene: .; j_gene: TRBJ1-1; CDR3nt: TGTGCCAGCAGCCAGGGGGACCGCGGTACAGCTTTCTTT; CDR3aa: CASSQGDRGTAFF
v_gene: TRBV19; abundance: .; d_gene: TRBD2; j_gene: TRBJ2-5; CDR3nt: TGTGCCAGTAGTACGTCTAGCGGAATGGGGACCCAGTACTTC; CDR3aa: CASSTSSGMGTQYF
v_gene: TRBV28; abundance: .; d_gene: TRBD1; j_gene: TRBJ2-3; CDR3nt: TGTGCCAGCAGGTACCAGGGGGCATTAGGCACAGATACGCAGTATTTT; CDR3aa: CASRYQGALGTDTQYF
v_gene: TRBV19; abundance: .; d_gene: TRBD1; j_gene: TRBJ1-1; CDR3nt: TGTGCCAGTAGTCCGACAGGGGGCACTGAAGCTTTCTTT; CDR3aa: CASSPTGGTEAFF
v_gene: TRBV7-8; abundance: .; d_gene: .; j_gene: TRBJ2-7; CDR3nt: TGTGCCAGCAGCTTAAAATCGGACGGCGAGCAGTACTTC; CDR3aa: CASSLKSDGEQYF
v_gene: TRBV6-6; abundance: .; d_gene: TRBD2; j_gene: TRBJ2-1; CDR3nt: TGTGCCAGCAGTAGCGGGACTCCTGAGCAGTTCTTC; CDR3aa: CASSSGTPEQFF
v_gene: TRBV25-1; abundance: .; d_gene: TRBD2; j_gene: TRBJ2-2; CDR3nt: TGTGCCAGCAGTGGGCCTAGCGGGAGGGCTAACACCGGGGAGCTGTTTTTT; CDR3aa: CASSGPSGRANTGELFF
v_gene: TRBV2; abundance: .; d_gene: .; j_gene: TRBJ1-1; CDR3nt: TGTGCCAGCAGTAACATGATGGAAGCTTTCTTT; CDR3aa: CASSNMMEAFF
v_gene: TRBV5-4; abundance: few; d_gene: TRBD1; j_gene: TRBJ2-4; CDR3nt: TGTGCCAGCAGCTTGGAGGGCAGGGGGCGACTTGCCAAAAACATTCAGTACTTC; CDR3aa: CASSLEGRGRLAKNIQYF
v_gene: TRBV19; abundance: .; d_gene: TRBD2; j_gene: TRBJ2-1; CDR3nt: TGTGCCAGTAGTACCACCGGGACTAGTTATAATGAGCAGTTCTTC; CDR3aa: CASSTTGTSYNEQFF
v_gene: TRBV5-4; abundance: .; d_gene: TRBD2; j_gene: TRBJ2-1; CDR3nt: TGTGCCAGCAGCTTGGTAGCGGGGGACTACAATGAGCAGTTCTTC; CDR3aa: CASSLVAGDYNEQFF
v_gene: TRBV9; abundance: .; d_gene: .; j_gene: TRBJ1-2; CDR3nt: TGTGCCAGCAGCGCGGACCGCTATGGCTACACCTTC; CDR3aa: CASSADRYGYTF
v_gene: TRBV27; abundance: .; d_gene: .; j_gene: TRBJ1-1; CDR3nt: TGTGCCAGCAGTTCCAGGGGTTTGACAGCTTTCTTT; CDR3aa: CASSSRGLTAFF
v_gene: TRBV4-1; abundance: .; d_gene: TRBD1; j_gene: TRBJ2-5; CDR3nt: TGCGCCAGCAGCCAAGTAACAGGGGGCCTACAAGAGACCCAGTACTTC; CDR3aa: CASSQVTGGLQETQYF
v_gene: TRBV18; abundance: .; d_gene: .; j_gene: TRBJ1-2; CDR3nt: TGTGCCAGCATGGACAGTAACTATGGCTACACCTTC; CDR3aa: CASMDSNYGYTF
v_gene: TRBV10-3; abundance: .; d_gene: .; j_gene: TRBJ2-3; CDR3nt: TGTGCCATCAGGGGGGCCTCACATACGCAGTATTTT; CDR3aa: CAIRGASHTQYF
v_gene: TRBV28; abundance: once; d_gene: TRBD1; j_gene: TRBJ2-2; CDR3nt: TGTGCCAGCAGTTTCGGACAGGGGGCTCAGGCCGGGGAGCTGTTTTTT; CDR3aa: CASSFGQGAQAGELFF
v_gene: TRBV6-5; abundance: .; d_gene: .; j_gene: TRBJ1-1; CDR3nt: TGTGCCAGCAGGCAGGGAGAGAGGCCTGAAGCTTTCTTT; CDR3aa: CASRQGERPEAFF